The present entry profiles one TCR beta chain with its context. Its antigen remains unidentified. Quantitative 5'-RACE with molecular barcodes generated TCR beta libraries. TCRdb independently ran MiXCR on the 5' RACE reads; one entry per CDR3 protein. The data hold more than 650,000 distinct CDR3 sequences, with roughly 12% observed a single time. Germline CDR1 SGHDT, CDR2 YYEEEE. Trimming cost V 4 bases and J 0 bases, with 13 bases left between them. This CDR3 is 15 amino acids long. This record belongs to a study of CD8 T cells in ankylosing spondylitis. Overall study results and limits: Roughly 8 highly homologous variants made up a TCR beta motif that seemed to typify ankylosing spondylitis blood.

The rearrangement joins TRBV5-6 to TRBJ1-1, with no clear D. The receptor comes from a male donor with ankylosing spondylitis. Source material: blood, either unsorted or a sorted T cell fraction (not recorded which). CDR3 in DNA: TGTGCCAGCAGCCCCCCCAGCCTTATGAACACTGAAGCTTTCTTT. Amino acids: CASSPPSLMNTEAFF.